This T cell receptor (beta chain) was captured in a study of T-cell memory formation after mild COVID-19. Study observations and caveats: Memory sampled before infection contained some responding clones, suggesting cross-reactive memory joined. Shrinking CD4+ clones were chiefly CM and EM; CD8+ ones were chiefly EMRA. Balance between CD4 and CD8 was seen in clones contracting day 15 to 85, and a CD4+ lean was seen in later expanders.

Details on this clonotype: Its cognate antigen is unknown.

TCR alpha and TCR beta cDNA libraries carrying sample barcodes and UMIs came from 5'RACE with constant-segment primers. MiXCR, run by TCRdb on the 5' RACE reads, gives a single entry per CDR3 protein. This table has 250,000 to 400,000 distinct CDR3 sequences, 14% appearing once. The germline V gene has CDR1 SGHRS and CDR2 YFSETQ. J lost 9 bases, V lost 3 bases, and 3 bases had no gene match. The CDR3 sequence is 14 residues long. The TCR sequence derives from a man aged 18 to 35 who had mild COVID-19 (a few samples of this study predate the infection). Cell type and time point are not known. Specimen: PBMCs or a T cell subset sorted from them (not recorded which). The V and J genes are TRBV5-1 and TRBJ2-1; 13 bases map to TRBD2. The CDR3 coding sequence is TGCGCCAGCAGCTGGGGACTAGCGGGGAGTGAGCAGTTCTTC. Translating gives CASSWGLAGSEQFF.